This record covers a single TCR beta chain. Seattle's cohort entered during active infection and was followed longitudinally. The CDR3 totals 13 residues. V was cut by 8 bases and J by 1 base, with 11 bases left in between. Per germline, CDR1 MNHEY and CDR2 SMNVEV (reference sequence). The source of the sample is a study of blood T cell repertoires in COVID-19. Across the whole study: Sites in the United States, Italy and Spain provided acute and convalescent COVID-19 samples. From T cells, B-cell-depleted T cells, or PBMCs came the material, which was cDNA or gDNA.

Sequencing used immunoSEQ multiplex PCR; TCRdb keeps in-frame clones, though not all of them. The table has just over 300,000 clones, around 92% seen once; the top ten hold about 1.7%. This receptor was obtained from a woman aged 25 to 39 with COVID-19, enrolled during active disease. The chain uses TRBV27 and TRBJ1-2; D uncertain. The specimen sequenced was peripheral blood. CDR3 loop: CASAEKHNYGYTF. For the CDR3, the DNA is TGTGCCAGCGCGGAGAAGCATAACTATGGCTACACCTTC.